A selection of T cell receptor beta chains follows, all from one sample in a study of blood T cell repertoires in COVID-19. Here immunoSEQ multiplex PCR was the method, and the copy in TCRdb shows in-frame clones only, minus some. The sample lists 80,000 to 130,000 clones, roughly 92% occurring once. Sequencing used peripheral blood. Every receptor here comes from a man in his 70s with acute or convalescent COVID-19. Both conserved end residues are part of each CDR3. Clone size is not always given. Where it is, it says once, few, many or a class for expanded clones.

>TRBJ1-2|TRBV12-3/TRBV12-4|few
CASSLGEGYTF
>TRBJ2-1|TRBV7-9|NA
CASSLAGGFGEQFF
>TRBJ1-4|TRBV6-6|NA
CASGNRVNNEKLFF
>TRBJ2-7|TRBV6-5|NA
CATLGQGYEQYF
>TRBJ2-4|TRBV6-5|few
CASSYRSGGNIQYF
>TRBJ2-1|TRBV9|once
CASSSGSNEQFF
>TRBJ1-6|TRBV27|NA
CASSSGLYNSPLHF
>TRBJ2-5|TRBV7-2|NA
CASSASGAQETQYF
>TRBJ1-1|TRBV5-8|once
CASSPWRGGSEAFF
>TRBJ1-1|TRBV3-1/TRBV3-2|once
CASSQDGRYQATEAFF
>TRBJ1-4|TRBV2|NA
CASRLVPNEKLFF
>TRBJ2-7|TRBV7-9|NA
CASSFGGSGYEQYF
>TRBJ2-7|TRBV4-1|once
CASSQIASSEYEQYF
>TRBJ1-2|TRBV30|few
CAWSTQGVGGYTF
>TRBJ2-7|TRBV28|NA
CASTPPGLPFYEQYF
>TRBJ1-2|TRBV24-1|NA
CATSRDSHYGYTF
>TRBJ2-7|TRBV24-1|NA
CATSSGDYEQYF
>TRBJ2-7|TRBV19|NA
CASSMVAGVSYEQYF
>TRBJ2-7|TRBV10-2|NA
CASSEVDREYEQYF
>TRBJ1-4|TRBV5-6|once
CASSLGAVEKLFF
>TRBJ2-1|TRBV7-3|NA
CASSPLEEGEQFF
>TRBJ1-2|TRBV28|NA
CASCNRDRGHYTF
>TRBJ2-3|TRBV30|NA
CAWSPSSFTSGGSTDTQYF
>TRBJ2-5|TRBV11-2|NA
CASSVQGLETQYF
>TRBJ1-1|TRBV24-1|NA
CATPPNRGRLDDTEAFF
>TRBJ2-7|TRBV12-3/TRBV12-4|NA
CASKGGMLYEQYF
>TRBJ2-3|TRBV6-5|NA
CASSYSHYTDTQYF
>TRBJ1-5|TRBV10-1|NA
CASSEGQHNQPQHF
>TRBJ1-4|TRBV23-1|NA
CASSQHKGQGCEKLFF